This entry is about one TCR beta chain. Its target is unknown. The data were obtained in a study of chemoradiotherapy in HPV16-positive cancers. In the study overall: Functional T-cell assays on two HPV16-positive patients' cells defined candidate HPV-specific clones and common TCR motifs.

The repertoire was sequenced with immunoSEQ multiplex PCR; TCRdb's copy has only in-frame clones and lacks some. The table includes 9,000 or so clones, roughly 70% detected once. This CDR3 is built from 16 residues. The germline gives CDR1 SQVTM, CDR2 ANQGSEA. Trimming removed 2 bases from V and 4 bases from J; junction bases left unmatched: 11. Over chemoradiotherapy, repertoires were sampled more than once. General study findings and limits: Better recurrence-free survival went with HPV-responsive T-cell expansion in HPV16-positive patients. Candidate HPV-specific clones and E7-related TCR motifs grew in tumor during treatment.

This TCR was sampled from a human donor with HPV-associated anogenital cancer. The rearrangement links TRBV29-1 to TRBJ1-2, with TRBD1 identical over 9 bases. The source was tumor tissue, collected from a patient who underwent chemoradiotherapy. CDR3 residues: CSVELITSDRGYGYTF. In DNA, the CDR3 is TGCAGCGTTGAATTGATAACGTCGGACAGGGGCTATGGCTACACCTTC.